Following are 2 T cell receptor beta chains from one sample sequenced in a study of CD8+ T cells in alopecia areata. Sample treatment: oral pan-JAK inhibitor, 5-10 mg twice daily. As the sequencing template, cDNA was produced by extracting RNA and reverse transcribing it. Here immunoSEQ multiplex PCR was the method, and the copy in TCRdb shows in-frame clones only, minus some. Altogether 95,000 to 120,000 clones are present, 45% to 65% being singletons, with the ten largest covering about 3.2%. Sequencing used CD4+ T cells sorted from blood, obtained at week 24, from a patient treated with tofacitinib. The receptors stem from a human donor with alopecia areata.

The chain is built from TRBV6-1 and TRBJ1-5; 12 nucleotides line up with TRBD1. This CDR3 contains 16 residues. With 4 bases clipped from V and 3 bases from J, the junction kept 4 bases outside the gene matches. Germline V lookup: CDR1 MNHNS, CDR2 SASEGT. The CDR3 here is CASSGGQGAINQPQHF. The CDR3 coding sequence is TGTGCCAGCAGTGGGGGACAGGGGGCAATCAATCAGCCCCAGCATTTT.

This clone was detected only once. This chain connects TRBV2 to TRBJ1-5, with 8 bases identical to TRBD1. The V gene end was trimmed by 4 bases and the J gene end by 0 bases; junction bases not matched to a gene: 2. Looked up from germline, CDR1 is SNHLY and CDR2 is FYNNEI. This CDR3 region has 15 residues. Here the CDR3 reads CASSGGQVSNQPQHF. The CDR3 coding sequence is TGTGCCAGCAGTGGGGGACAGGTTAGCAATCAGCCCCAGCATTTT.